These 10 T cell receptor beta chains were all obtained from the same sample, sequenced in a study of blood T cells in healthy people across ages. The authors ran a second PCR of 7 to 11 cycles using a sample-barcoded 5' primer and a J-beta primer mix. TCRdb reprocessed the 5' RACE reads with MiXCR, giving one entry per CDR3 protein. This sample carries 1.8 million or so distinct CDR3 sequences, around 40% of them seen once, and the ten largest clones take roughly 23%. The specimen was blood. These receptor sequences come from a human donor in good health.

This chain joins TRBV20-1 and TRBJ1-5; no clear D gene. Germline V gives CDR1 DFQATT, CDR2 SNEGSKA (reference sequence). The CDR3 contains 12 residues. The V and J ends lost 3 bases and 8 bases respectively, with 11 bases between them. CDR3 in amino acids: CSASYSFEPQHF. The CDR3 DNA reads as TGCAGTGCTAGCTACAGTTTCGAGCCCCAGCATTTT.

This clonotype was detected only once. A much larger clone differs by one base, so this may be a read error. The CDR3 coding sequence is TGCAGCGTTGAACGACAGGGGGGTTCCTACAATGAGCAGTACTTC. This encodes CSVERQGGSYNEQYF. V and J are TRBV29-1 and TRBJ2-1; 9 bases fit TRBD1. The J call may be in error: the DNA end matches TRBJ2-7 better. The CDR3 has 15 residues. Germline assignment: CDR1 SQVTM and CDR2 ANQGSEA.

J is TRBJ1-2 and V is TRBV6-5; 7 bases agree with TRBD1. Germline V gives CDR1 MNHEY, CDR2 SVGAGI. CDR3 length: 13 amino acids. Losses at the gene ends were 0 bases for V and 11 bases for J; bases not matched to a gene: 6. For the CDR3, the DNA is TGTGCCAGCAGTTACTCCCCCGACAGGGATTACACCTTC. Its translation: CASSYSPDRDYTF.

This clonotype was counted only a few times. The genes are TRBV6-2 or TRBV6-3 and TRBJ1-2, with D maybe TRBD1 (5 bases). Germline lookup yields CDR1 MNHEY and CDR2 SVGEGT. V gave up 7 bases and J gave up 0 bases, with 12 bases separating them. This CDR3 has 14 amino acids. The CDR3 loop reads CASTRQTSNYGYTF. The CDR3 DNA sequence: TGTGCCAGCACCCGACAGACCTCTAACTATGGCTACACCTTC.

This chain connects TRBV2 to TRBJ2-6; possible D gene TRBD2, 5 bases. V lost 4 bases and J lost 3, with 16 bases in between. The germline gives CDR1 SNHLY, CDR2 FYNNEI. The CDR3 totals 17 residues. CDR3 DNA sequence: TGTGCCAGCAGTGTCGGCTCCGGGAATGATGGGGCCAACGTCCTGACTTTC. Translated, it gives CASSVGSGNDGANVLTF.

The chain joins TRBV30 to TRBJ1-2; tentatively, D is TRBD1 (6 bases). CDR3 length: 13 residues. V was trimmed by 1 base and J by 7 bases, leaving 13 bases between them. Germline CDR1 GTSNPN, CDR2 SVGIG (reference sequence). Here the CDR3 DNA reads TGTGCCTGGAGTGCTACAGGGCCTGGTGGCTACACCTTC. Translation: CAWSATGPGGYTF.

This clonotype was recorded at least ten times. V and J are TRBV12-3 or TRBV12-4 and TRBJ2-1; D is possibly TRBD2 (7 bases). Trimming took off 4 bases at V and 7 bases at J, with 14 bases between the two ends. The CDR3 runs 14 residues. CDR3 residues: CASSSRGARNEQFF. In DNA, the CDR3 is TGTGCCAGCAGTTCCCGGGGGGCCAGAAATGAGCAGTTCTTC.

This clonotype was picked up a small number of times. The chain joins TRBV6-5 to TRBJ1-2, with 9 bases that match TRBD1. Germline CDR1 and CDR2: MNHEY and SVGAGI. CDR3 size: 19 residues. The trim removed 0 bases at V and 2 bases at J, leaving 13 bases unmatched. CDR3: CASSYSKPGQGRGNYGYTF. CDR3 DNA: TGTGCCAGCAGTTACTCTAAACCGGGACAGGGAAGGGGGAACTATGGCTACACCTTC.

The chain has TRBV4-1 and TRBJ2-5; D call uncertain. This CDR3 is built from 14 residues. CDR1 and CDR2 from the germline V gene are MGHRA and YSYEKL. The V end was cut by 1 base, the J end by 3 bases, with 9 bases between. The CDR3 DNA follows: TGCGCCAGCAGCCAAGTCGCGGCGGAAGAGACCCAGTACTTC. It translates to CASSQVAAEETQYF.

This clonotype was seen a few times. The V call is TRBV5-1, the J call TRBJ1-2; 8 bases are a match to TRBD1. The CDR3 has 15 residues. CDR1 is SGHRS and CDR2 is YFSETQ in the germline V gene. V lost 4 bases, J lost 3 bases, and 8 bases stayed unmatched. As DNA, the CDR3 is TGCGCCAGCAGCGAACAGGGGGGCAACTACTATGGCTACACCTTC. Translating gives CASSEQGGNYYGYTF. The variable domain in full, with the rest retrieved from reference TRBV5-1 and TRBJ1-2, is KAGVTQTPRYLIKTRGQQVTLSCSPISGHRSVSWYQQTPGQGLQFLFEYFSETQRNKGNFPGRFSGRQFSNSRSEMNVSTLELGDSALYLCASSEQGGNYYGYTFGSGTRLTVV.